This T cell receptor beta chain derives from a study of cytomegalovirus exposure and HLA in healthy donors. Of note for this clone: What it binds is not known.

Primers for the PCR totalled 60 Vbeta and 13 Jbeta. Clones were sequenced by immunoSEQ multiplex PCR, and TCRdb holds only the in-frame ones, with some missing. The sample includes some 150,000 clones, approximately 78% of them seen just once. The germline V gene encodes CDR1 MDHEN and CDR2 SYDVKM. The V and J ends lost 7 bases and 0 bases, in that order; junction bases with no gene match: 24. The CDR3 loop spans 22 amino acids. Study findings and constraints: Only CMV serostatus was available as immune exposure information. A later analysis linked some 17,000 TCR beta sequences to HLA alleles at 0.05 false discovery rate.

The sequence came from a woman in her forties or fifties in good health and CMV-seropositive. The sequenced sample was PBMCs. The chain combines TRBV28 with TRBJ2-2; TRBD2 matches at 9 bases. The CDR3 reads CASTSPGGSGSPADANTGELFF. Written as DNA, the CDR3 is TGTGCCAGCACCTCTCCGGGTGGTAGCGGGAGTCCAGCCGACGCGAACACCGGGGAGCTGTTTTTT.